Below, 10 T cell receptor beta chains from the same sample are listed, as sequenced in a study of shared clonotypes between healthy human individuals. In the naive CD8 group, cells lacked CD45RO and were positively selected for CCR7, so terminally differentiated effector memory CD45RA+ cells were left out. Generated by immunoSEQ multiplex PCR, the TCRdb table keeps only in-frame clones and is missing some. The data show 1.5 million to 2.5 million clones, about 95% seen once. The sequenced sample consisted of naive CD8+ T cells sorted from blood. The receptors were gathered from a man between 18 and 35 years old in good health.

The rearrangement joins TRBV27 to TRBJ2-1; 10 bases line up with TRBD2. This CDR3 spans 16 amino acids. V lost 3 bases to trimming and J lost 8 bases; unmatched junction nucleotides: 10. Germline V gives CDR1 MNHEY, CDR2 SMNVEV (reference sequence). The CDR3 sequence is CASSLGPSSGSHEQFF. Here the CDR3 DNA reads TGTGCCAGCAGTTTGGGTCCCTCTAGCGGGAGCCATGAGCAGTTCTTC.

The genes are TRBV7-9 and TRBJ2-7, with 11 nucleotides matching TRBD1. The V gene's germline CDR1 is SEHNR and CDR2 FQNEAQ (reference sequence). Unmatched junction bases numbered 9, after V lost 5 bases and J lost 6 bases. This CDR3 is built from 15 residues. The CDR3 coding sequence is TGTGCCAGCAGCCAGGGACAGGGGGGGCCCTCCGAGCAGTACTTC. Translating gives CASSQGQGGPSEQYF.

Comment on this clone: The sample has other DNA sequences that encode this CDR3 too. The chain employs TRBV6-6 and TRBJ2-7; D is uncertain. CDR1 and CDR2 from the germline V gene are MNHNY and SVGAGI (reference sequence). The CDR3 spans 13 residues. The ends were cut back, 0 bases at V and 4 bases at J, with 7 bases in the middle. The CDR3 reads CASSYSGPYEQYF. DNA for the CDR3: TGTGCCAGCAGTTACTCAGGGCCGTACGAGCAGTACTTC.

V is TRBV21-1 and J is TRBJ2-7; the listed D gene, TRBD1, was not tested against the DNA. TRBV21-1 is recorded as a pseudogene. CDR3 length equals 15 residues. The CDR3 region has the DNA TGTGCCAGCAGCACCCGGGACAGAGGGGAGGTCTTGCAGTACTTC. Translated: CASSTRDRGEVLQYF.

The chain combines TRBV5-6 with TRBJ2-7; 10 bases are a match to TRBD2. The length of the CDR3 is 16 residues. After removal of 0 bases from V and 5 bases from J, the junction contained 8 bases not matched to a gene. Germline V gene sequence: CDR1 SGHDT, CDR2 YYEEEE. CDR3 sequence: CASSLALAGVRNEQYF. For the CDR3, the DNA is TGTGCCAGCAGCTTGGCCCTAGCGGGAGTCAGGAACGAGCAGTACTTC.

The V gene is TRBV5-1, the J gene TRBJ2-7, with D perhaps TRBD1 (6 bases). Trimming took 0 bases from V and 0 from J, leaving 10 bases between them. Germline V gene data show CDR1 as SGHRS and CDR2 as YFSETQ. There are 15 residues in the CDR3. CDR3 loop: CASSLGADSSYEQYF. DNA for the CDR3: TGCGCCAGCAGCTTGGGGGCGGACAGCTCCTACGAGCAGTACTTC.

A remark on this clone: Other DNA sequences in this sample translate to the same CDR3. The rearrangement uses TRBV6-5 and TRBJ1-1, with D unresolved. Trimming removed 6 bases from V and 6 bases from J, with 8 bases in between. Looked up from germline, CDR1 is MNHEY and CDR2 is SVGAGI. The CDR3 contains 11 residues. The CDR3 protein is CASSPGSEAFF. CDR3 sequence (DNA): TGTGCCAGCAGCCCTGGTTCTGAAGCTTTCTTT.

The chain has TRBV7-8 and TRBJ2-3; D is unresolved. The CDR3 length is 15 residues. Trimming shortened V by 5 bases and J by 2 bases, and 14 bases separated the two germline ends. Germline V gene sequence: CDR1 SGHVS, CDR2 FQNEAQ. CDR3 residues: CASSPILVFTDTQYF. CDR3 DNA: TGTGCCAGCAGCCCAATTTTGGTTTTCACAGATACGCAGTATTTT.

This chain's CDR3 is CASSSHADSNQPQHF. The CDR3 DNA is TGTGCCAGCAGTTCTCACGCAGACAGCAATCAGCCCCAGCATTTT. This chain joins TRBV27 and TRBJ1-5; D uncertain. The V end was cut by 4 bases, the J end by 1 base, with 11 bases between. Germline V lookup: CDR1 MNHEY, CDR2 SMNVEV (reference sequence). The CDR3 covers 15 residues.

The chain is built from TRBV5-4 and TRBJ2-7, with 9 bases lining up with TRBD1. In germline, CDR1 is SGHNT, CDR2 YYREEE (reference sequence). This CDR3 comprises 15 residues. V dropped 4 bases and J dropped 6; count of bases not matched to a gene: 11. The DNA for the CDR3 is TGTGCCAGCAGCCCCACGGGGACAGGGCGAACCGAGCAGTACTTC. Residues: CASSPTGTGRTEQYF.